A single sample is the source of the 14 T cell receptor beta chains below, sequenced in a study of CD8 T cells in ankylosing spondylitis. TCRdb redid the calling of the 5' RACE reads with MiXCR, one entry per CDR3 protein. Altogether some 220,000 distinct CDR3 sequences are present, roughly 8.2% being singletons, with the ten largest covering more than 4%. Sequenced input: blood, either unsorted or a sorted T cell fraction (not recorded which). The receptor set was obtained from a female donor with ankylosing spondylitis or in good health (not recorded which).

The sample holds many counts of this clonotype. The chain combines TRBV5-1 with TRBJ2-3; 11 bases are a match to TRBD2. This CDR3 contains 16 residues. Germline CDR1 SGHRS, CDR2 YFSETQ. The V gene end was trimmed by 3 bases and the J gene end by 2 bases; junction bases not matched to a gene: 5. This CDR3 reads CASSWILAGVTDTQYF. The CDR3 DNA is TGCGCCAGCAGCTGGATACTAGCGGGGGTCACAGATACGCAGTATTTT. Drawing the rest from reference TRBV5-1 and TRBJ2-3, the complete variable domain is KAGVTQTPRYLIKTRGQQVTLSCSPISGHRSVSWYQQTPGQGLQFLFEYFSETQRNKGNFPGRFSGRQFSNSRSEMNVSTLELGDSALYLCASSWILAGVTDTQYFGPGTRLTVL.

At least ten counts were recorded for this clonotype. This chain links TRBV29-1 with TRBJ2-1, with D unclear. Germline V gene sequence: CDR1 SQVTM, CDR2 ANQGSEA. The length of the CDR3 is 16 residues. Trimming cost V 4 bases and J 0 bases, with 16 bases left between them. CDR3 residues: CSVGFDPFGSYNEQFF. The CDR3 DNA is TGCAGCGTTGGTTTTGACCCCTTCGGCTCCTACAATGAGCAGTTCTTC.

This clonotype was seen many times. The chain uses TRBV11-2 and TRBJ2-3; D is possibly TRBD2 (6 bases). The V gene's germline CDR1 is SGHAT and CDR2 FQNNGV. There are 16 residues in the CDR3. V was shortened by 0 bases and J by 4 bases, with 14 bases between the two germline ends. The CDR3 nucleotides read TGTGCCAGCAGCTTAGATCACGGGAGAAGTTCAGATACGCAGTATTTT. Its translation: CASSLDHGRSSDTQYF.

This clonotype was seen at least ten times. This chain links TRBV10-3 with TRBJ2-7; 9 bases agree with TRBD1. This CDR3 is 17 amino acids long. V shed 0 bases and J 7 bases; nucleotides not matched to a gene: 13. CDR1 and CDR2 (germline): ENHRY, SYGVKD. The CDR3 region has the DNA TGTGCCATCAGTGAGTCCTGGACAGGGGATGTTACAAAAGAGCAGTACTTC. Its protein is CAISESWTGDVTKEQYF.

This clonotype was observed a few times. This chain links TRBV7-2 with TRBJ2-1; D is uncertain. The germline V and J ends were trimmed by 2 bases and 3 bases, with 8 bases remaining between them. Germline V gene data show CDR1 as SGHTA and CDR2 as FQGNSA. This CDR3 spans 14 amino acids. The CDR3 loop is CASSLWFGYNEQFF. Written as DNA, the CDR3 is TGTGCCAGCAGCTTATGGTTTGGCTACAATGAGCAGTTCTTC.

This clonotype has at least ten counts. This chain uses TRBV27 with TRBJ2-1, with D perhaps matching TRBD1 (6 bases). The V and J ends lost 2 bases and 2 bases respectively, with 10 bases between them. CDR3 length equals 15 residues. The germline CDR1 and CDR2 sequences are MNHEY and SMNVEV (reference sequence). As DNA, the CDR3 is TGTGCCAGCAGTTTAAGGGGACACCCCTACAATGAGCAGTTCTTC. Protein: CASSLRGHPYNEQFF.

This clonotype was detected ten times or more. V gene TRBV5-1 combines with J gene TRBJ2-2; no clear D. This CDR3 has 13 residues. Trimming took off 3 bases at V and 5 bases at J, with 8 bases between the two ends. Per germline, CDR1 SGHRS and CDR2 YFSETQ. The CDR3 DNA follows: TGCGCCAGCAGCTCCCTGGGGACCGGGGAGCTGTTTTTT. Its protein is CASSSLGTGELFF.

The chain couples TRBV10-2 to TRBJ1-2, with no clear D. Germline V lookup: CDR1 WSHSY, CDR2 SAAADI. Trimming cost V 4 bases and J 3 bases, with 9 bases left between them. The CDR3 covers 13 residues. The CDR3 DNA reads as TGCGCCAGCAGTGCGGCTTCCTACTATGGCTACACCTTC. Translated, it gives CASSAASYYGYTF.

This clonotype came up many times. This chain uses TRBV7-8 with TRBJ2-7; no clear D. Germline V gene sequence: CDR1 SGHVS, CDR2 FQNEAQ. The CDR3 contains 12 residues. The V gene lost 1 base and the J gene lost 4 bases, with 5 bases spanning the gap. CDR3 coding DNA: TGTGCCAGCAGCTTAGTAGGGTACGAGCAGTACTTC. Its protein is CASSLVGYEQYF.

As for this clonotype: This may arise from a read error, as a much more abundant clone is one base away. The chain employs TRBV20-1 and TRBJ2-7; possible D gene TRBD1, 6 bases. The germline V gene encodes CDR1 DFQATT and CDR2 SNEGSKA (reference sequence). V was shortened by 2 bases and J by 0 bases, with 14 bases between the two germline ends. The CDR3 runs to 15 residues. The CDR3 protein is CSARWLGANSYEQYF. In DNA form, the CDR3 reads TGCAGTGCTAGATGGCTGGGGGCAAACTCCTACGAGCAGTACTTC.

This clonotype came up many times. The gene calls are TRBV6-2 or TRBV6-3 and TRBJ2-1; 12 bases align to TRBD2. CDR1 and CDR2 from the germline V gene are MNHEY and SVGEGT. This CDR3 region has 15 residues. With 5 bases clipped from V and 9 bases from J, the junction kept 8 bases outside the gene matches. This chain's CDR3 is CASSLLAGGPGEQFF. The DNA of the CDR3 is TGTGCCAGCAGTCTCCTAGCGGGAGGGCCTGGTGAGCAGTTCTTC.

There are many counts of this clonotype. The chain combines TRBV5-5 with TRBJ2-7; 8 bases align to TRBD2. The J segment lost 1 base and the V segment lost 4 bases, leaving 7 bases of the junction unmatched. Germline CDR1 SGHKS, CDR2 YYEKEE (reference sequence). This CDR3 has 15 residues. CDR3 sequence: CASSIGTRNSYEQYF. In DNA, the CDR3 is TGTGCCAGCAGCATCGGGACTAGAAATTCCTACGAGCAGTACTTC.

This clonotype was detected ten times or more. This chain links TRBV20-1 with TRBJ2-1; D not certain. The V gene lost 4 bases and the J gene lost 7 bases, with 8 bases spanning the gap. Germline-derived CDR1 and CDR2 are DFQATT and SNEGSKA (reference sequence). The CDR3 spans 11 residues. The CDR3 DNA reads TGCAGTGCTACCCAGAGGAATGAGCAGTTCTTC. It is translated as CSATQRNEQFF.

The chain joins TRBV9 to TRBJ2-7, with unresolved D. Germline lookup yields CDR1 SGDLS and CDR2 YYNGEE. Trimming pared 0 bases from V and 3 bases from J, leaving 13 bases between. The length of the CDR3 is 15 residues. The CDR3 DNA follows: TGTGCCAGCAGCGTAGAGGGTAACGGTATCTACGAGCAGTACTTC. Encoded protein: CASSVEGNGIYEQYF.